Listed here are 14 T cell receptor beta chains from one sample, sequenced in a study of blood T cell repertoires in COVID-19. The table came from immunoSEQ multiplex PCR; TCRdb's copy has only in-frame clones and leaves some out. Of around 250,000 clones listed, about 86% are singletons. Source material: peripheral blood. All receptors come from a man of 80 years or more with acute or convalescent COVID-19.

The CDR3 DNA sequence: TGTGCCAGTACGCAGGGGGTGGGCAATCAGCCCCAGCATTTT. Amino acid sequence: CASTQGVGNQPQHF. The rearrangement joins TRBV19 to TRBJ1-5; 7 bases are a match to TRBD1. This CDR3 comprises 14 residues. Unmatched junction bases numbered 5, after V lost 7 bases and J lost 2 bases. The germline CDR1 and CDR2 sequences are LNHDA and SQIVND (reference sequence). Variable domain in full (rest from reference TRBV19 and TRBJ1-5): DGGITQSPKYLFRKEGQNVTLSCEQNLNHDAMYWYRQDPGQGLRLIYYSQIVNDFQKGDIAEGYSVSREKKESFPLTVTSAQKNPTAFYLCASTQGVGNQPQHFGDGTRLSIL.

This clone has only one observation. CDR3 nucleotide sequence: TGTGCCAGCAGTTTGACTAGCGGGAGGGCCCTTGTCAATGAGCAGTTCTTC. It codes for CASSLTSGRALVNEQFF. The genes are TRBV28 and TRBJ2-1; 14 bases agree with TRBD2. The CDR3 consists of 17 residues. From germline, CDR1 is MDHEN and CDR2 SYDVKM. Trimming at V came to 3 bases and at J to 6 bases, leaving 7 bases not matched to a gene.

The chain recombines TRBV27 with TRBJ2-1; 10 nucleotides align to TRBD2. The CDR3 extends over 16 amino acids. Looked up from germline, CDR1 is MNHEY and CDR2 is SMNVEV (reference sequence). V shed 10 bases, J shed 2 bases, and the junction held 11 bases outside the gene matches. CDR3 bases: TGTGCCACCCGCCCTCCCACTAGCGGGGCCTACAATGAGCAGTTCTTC. It translates to CATRPPTSGAYNEQFF.

V gene TRBV30 combines with J gene TRBJ2-5; 8 nucleotides line up with TRBD2. The CDR3 runs to 15 residues. V lost 4 bases, J lost 2 bases, and 9 bases stayed unmatched. Germline-derived CDR1 and CDR2 are GTSNPN and SVGIG (reference sequence). Here the CDR3 DNA reads TGTGCCTGGACTCAGGGTACTAGCGGACAAGAGACCCAGTACTTC. Translation gives CAWTQGTSGQETQYF.

The chain joins TRBV27 to TRBJ2-1; TRBD1 matches 8 bases. Trimming removed 6 bases from V and 10 bases from J; junction bases left unmatched: 2. The CDR3 contains 11 residues. Germline CDR1 reads MNHEY; CDR2 reads SMNVEV (reference sequence). The CDR3, as DNA: TGTGCCAGCAGGGGACAGGTAGAGCAGTTCTTC. Protein sequence: CASRGQVEQFF.

J is TRBJ2-7 and V is TRBV3-1 (or the pseudogene TRBV3-2); no clear D gene. Trimming took 1 base from V and 0 from J, leaving 4 bases between them. The germline V gene has CDR1 LGHDT and CDR2 YNNKEL (reference sequence). The CDR3 has 13 residues. DNA for the CDR3: TGTGCCAGCAGCCAAGTGAGCTCCTACGAGCAGTACTTC. Its protein product is CASSQVSSYEQYF.

This clone showed up just a few times. The chain links TRBV2 to TRBJ1-2; 8 bases are a match to TRBD1. Germline CDR1 reads SNHLY; CDR2 reads FYNNEI. Trimming removed 7 bases from V and 3 bases from J; junction bases left unmatched: 7. The CDR3 sequence is 14 residues long. CDR3 region: CASMSDRGDYGYTF. For the CDR3, the DNA is TGTGCCAGCATGAGCGACAGGGGCGACTATGGCTACACCTTC.

This chain links TRBV3-1 (or the pseudogene TRBV3-2) with TRBJ1-1; 8 bases fit TRBD1. The CDR3 length is 15 residues. J was trimmed by 1 base and V by 3 bases; bases with no gene match: 4. Germline CDR1 LGHDT, CDR2 YNNKEL (reference sequence). The CDR3 sequence is CASSQGQVPNTEAFF. The CDR3 DNA follows: TGTGCCAGCAGCCAGGGACAGGTCCCGAACACTGAAGCTTTCTTT.

The gene calls are TRBV6-1 and TRBJ2-1; the D gene is possibly TRBD1 (6 bases). The CDR3 runs 17 residues. Germline V CDR1 and CDR2: MNHNS, SASEGT. Trimming pared 3 bases from V and 0 bases from J, leaving 15 bases between. Written as DNA, the CDR3 is TGTGCCAGCAGTGAGGAAACAGGGACCGTCTCCTACAATGAGCAGTTCTTC. This encodes CASSEETGTVSYNEQFF.

The J gene is TRBJ1-4, the V gene TRBV25-1; D unresolved. Trimming removed 6 bases at V and 4 bases at J, with 18 bases between. Germline values: CDR1 MGHDK, CDR2 SYGVNS. This CDR3 has 16 residues. The CDR3 DNA reads TGTGCCAGCAGCAATGAGGGAGTACAGAGTAATGAAAAACTGTTTTTT. This gives the protein CASSNEGVQSNEKLFF.

This clone has only one observation. The chain uses TRBV30 and TRBJ1-1, with D tentatively TRBD1 (5 bases). The CDR3 extends over 13 amino acids. The V gene's germline CDR1 is GTSNPN and CDR2 SVGIG (reference sequence). Deletions cut 4 bases from V and 10 bases from J, with 19 bases between. CDR3 in DNA: TGTGCCTGGACACAACAGGAGGGGATTGGAGCTTTCTTT. It translates to CAWTQQEGIGAFF. Together with reference TRBV30 and TRBJ1-1, the CDR3 gives the full variable domain: SQTIHQWPATLVQPVGSPLSLECTVEGTSNPNLYWYRQAAGRGLQLLFYSVGIGQISSEVPQNLSASRPQDRQFILSSKKLLLSDSGFYLCAWTQQEGIGAFFGQGTRLTVV.

V is TRBV5-4 and J is TRBJ2-5, with D tentatively TRBD2 (5 bases). CDR3 size: 14 residues. V dropped 4 bases and J dropped 2 bases, with 12 bases sitting between them. Per germline, CDR1 SGHNT and CDR2 YYREEE (reference sequence). The CDR3 protein is CASSLGENQETQYF. For the CDR3, the DNA is TGTGCCAGCAGCCTCGGGGAGAATCAAGAGACCCAGTACTTC. Drawing the rest from reference TRBV5-4 and TRBJ2-5, the complete variable domain is ETGVTQSPTHLIKTRGQQVTLRCSSQSGHNTVSWYQQALGQGPQFIFQYYREEENGRGNFPPRFSGLQFPNYSSELNVNALELDDSALYLCASSLGENQETQYFGPGTRLLVL.

The V and J genes are TRBV19 and TRBJ2-5, with 10 bases matching TRBD2. Germline V CDR1 and CDR2: LNHDA, SQIVND (reference sequence). The CDR3 runs to 15 residues. The V segment lost 4 bases and the J segment 4 bases; nucleotides outside the gene matches: 6. CDR3 bases: TGTGCCAGTAGTACTAGCGGGAGTCATTTAGAGACCCAGTACTTC. It is translated as CASSTSGSHLETQYF.

The chain couples TRBV10-3 to TRBJ2-7; weak D call: TRBD2 (6 bases). With 2 bases removed from V and 3 bases from J, the gap between germline ends came to 11 bases. Germline V gives CDR1 ENHRY, CDR2 SYGVKD. This CDR3 is 14 amino acids long. The CDR3 nucleotides read TGTGCCATCAGTGAGGCGCTCGGGGGCTACGAGCAGTACTTC. This codes for CAISEALGGYEQYF.